This TCR beta chain was captured by sequencing in a study of Graves' ophthalmopathy and Graves' hyperthyroidism. Overall study context: At initial diagnosis, peripheral blood was obtained, and this preceded any treatment.

Having ophthalmopathy, the donors showed moderate-to-severe activity, CAS ≥3 and NOSPECS ≥4, with disease lasting under 3 months. General observations from the study: Distinction of ophthalmopathy from stable hyperthyroidism by a 13-signature model reached roughly 87% sensitivity and more than 65% specificity.

Germline V gene lookup returns CDR1 MNHEY and CDR2 SVGEGT. J was trimmed by 7 bases and V by 5 bases; bases with no gene match: 16. This CDR3 contains 16 residues. Many counts were recorded for this clonotype. The antigen remains undetermined. The authors amplified TCR beta CDR3 regions, and they did so from RNA transcripts for repertoire sequencing. HTBI-primed first-round RT-PCR preceded second-round multiplex PCR. Using its own MiXCR run on the multiplex PCR reads, TCRdb lists one record per CDR3 protein. The profile shows about 220,000 distinct CDR3 sequences, 20% to 25% of them singletons. Sequenced material: peripheral blood. The rearrangement uses TRBV6-2 or TRBV6-3 and TRBJ1-2; TRBD1 aligns across 7 bases. The clonotype originates from a woman aged 50 to 60 with Graves' ophthalmopathy. The CDR3 DNA sequence: TGTGCCAGCAGTCCCTCCTTGGTTGGGACAGTCTCTGGCTACACCTTC. This codes for CASSPSLVGTVSGYTF.